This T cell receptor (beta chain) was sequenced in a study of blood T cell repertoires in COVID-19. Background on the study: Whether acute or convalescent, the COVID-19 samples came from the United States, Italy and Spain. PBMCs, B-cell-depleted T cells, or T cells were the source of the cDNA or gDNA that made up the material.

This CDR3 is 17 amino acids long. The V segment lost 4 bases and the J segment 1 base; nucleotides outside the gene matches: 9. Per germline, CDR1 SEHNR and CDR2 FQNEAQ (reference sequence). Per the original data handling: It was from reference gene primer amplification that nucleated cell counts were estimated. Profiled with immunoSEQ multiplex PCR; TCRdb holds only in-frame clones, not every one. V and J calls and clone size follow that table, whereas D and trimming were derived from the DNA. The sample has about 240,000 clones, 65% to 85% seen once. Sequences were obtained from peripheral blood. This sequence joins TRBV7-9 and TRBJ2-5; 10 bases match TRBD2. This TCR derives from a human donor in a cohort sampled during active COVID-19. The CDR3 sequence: CASSYLMSGGGQETQYF. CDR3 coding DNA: TGTGCCAGCAGCTATCTCATGAGCGGGGGGGGCCAAGAGACCCAGTACTTC.